This T cell receptor beta chain was captured in a study of CD8+ T cells in alopecia areata. Treatment here: oral pan-JAK inhibitor, 5-10 mg twice daily. Trimming removed 2 bases from V and 1 base from J, with 11 bases in between. CDR3 length equals 15 residues. Germline lookup yields CDR1 MNHEY and CDR2 SMNVEV (reference sequence). TCR sequencing used cDNA made by reverse transcription of extracted RNA. The assay was immunoSEQ multiplex PCR, and TCRdb's table has in-frame clones only and misses some. Seen here are some 190,000 clones, roughly 66% observed once, and the top ten hold just over 1%. The sample here was CD4+ T cells sorted from blood, taken at week 24, from a patient treated with tofacitinib. The chain is built from TRBV27 and TRBJ1-1; a weak D match, TRBD1 (5 bases). The sequence was collected from a human donor with alopecia areata. The CDR3 DNA follows: TGTGCCAGCAGTTTAGGGTCAGGGAAGAACACTGAAGCTTTCTTT. Its translation: CASSLGSGKNTEAFF.